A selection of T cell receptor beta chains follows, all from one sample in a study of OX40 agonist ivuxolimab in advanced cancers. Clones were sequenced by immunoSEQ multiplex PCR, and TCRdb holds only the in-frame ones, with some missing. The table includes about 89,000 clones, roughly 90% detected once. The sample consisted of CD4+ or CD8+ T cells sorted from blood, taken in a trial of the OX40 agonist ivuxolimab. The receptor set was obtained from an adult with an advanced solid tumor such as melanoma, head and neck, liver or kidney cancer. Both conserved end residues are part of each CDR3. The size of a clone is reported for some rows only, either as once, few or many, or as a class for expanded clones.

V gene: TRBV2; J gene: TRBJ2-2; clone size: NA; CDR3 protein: CASSEQGSGRTGELFF
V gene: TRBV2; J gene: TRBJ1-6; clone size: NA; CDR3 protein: CAAGTGGASYNSPLHF
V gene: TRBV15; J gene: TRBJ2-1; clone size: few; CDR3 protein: CATSRIQGNEQFF
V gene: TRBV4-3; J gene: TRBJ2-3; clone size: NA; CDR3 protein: CASSQDTSGADTQYF
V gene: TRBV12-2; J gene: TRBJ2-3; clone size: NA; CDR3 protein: CASRLAGLAGGASTDTQYF
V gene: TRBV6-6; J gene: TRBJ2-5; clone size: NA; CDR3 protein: CATHSWGGETQYF
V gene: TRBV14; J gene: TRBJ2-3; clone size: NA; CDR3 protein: CASSQAWDTQYF
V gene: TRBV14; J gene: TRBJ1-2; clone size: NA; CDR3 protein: CASSRGTIGYTF
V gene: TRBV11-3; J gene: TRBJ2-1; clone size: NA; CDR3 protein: CASSPSGLEQFF
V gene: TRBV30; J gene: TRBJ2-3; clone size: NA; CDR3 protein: CAWSFGGPDTQYF
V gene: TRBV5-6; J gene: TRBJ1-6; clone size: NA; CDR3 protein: CASSLDTGGRSPLHF
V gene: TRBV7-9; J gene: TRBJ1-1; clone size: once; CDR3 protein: CASSWGQGRNTEAFF
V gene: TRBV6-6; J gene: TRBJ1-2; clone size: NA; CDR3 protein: CASSYGEGAVYGYTF
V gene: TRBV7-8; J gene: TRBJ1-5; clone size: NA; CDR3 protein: CASSLARGHQPQHF
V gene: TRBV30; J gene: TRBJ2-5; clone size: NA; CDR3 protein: CAWSVLQAGGHETQYF
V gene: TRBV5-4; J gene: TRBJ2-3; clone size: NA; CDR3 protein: CASSLGLAGSSTDTQYF
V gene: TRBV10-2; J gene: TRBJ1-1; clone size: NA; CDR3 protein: CASSESGNTEAFF
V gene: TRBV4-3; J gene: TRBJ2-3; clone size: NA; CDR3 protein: CASSQDWGYGQYF
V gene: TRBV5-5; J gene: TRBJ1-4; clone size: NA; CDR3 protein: CASSLQGVSNEKLFF
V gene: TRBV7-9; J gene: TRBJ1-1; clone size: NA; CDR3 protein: CASSLSETAKAFF
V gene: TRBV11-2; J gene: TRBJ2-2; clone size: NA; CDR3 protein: CASSSAGMNTGELFF
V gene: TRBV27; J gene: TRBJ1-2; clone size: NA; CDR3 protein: CASRTRNAATRANYGYTF
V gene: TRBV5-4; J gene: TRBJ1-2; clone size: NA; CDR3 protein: CASSFMGQDVGYTF
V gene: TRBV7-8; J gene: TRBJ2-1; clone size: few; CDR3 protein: CASSYRISGDEQFF
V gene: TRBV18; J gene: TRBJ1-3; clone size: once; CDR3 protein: CASSPEVGSGNTIYF
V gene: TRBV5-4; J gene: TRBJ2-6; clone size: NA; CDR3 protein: CASSLGGSGANVLTF
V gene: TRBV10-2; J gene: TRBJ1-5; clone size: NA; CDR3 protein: CASNVGGSNQPQHF
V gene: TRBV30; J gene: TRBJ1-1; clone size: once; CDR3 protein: CAWSKRGRATEAFF
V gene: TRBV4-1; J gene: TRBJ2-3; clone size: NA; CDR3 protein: CASSQDTGQGTDTQYF
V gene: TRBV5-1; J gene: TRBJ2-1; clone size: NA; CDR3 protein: CASSLADRPRGNEQFF
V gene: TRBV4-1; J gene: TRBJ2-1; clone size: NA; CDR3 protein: CASSQGLAGGGKGFF
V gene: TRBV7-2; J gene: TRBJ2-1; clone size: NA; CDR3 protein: CASSMENNEQFF
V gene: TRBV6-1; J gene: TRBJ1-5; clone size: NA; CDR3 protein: CASSTGGSQPQHF
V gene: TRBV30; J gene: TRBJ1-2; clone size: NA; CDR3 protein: CAWTPRTGGNYGYTF
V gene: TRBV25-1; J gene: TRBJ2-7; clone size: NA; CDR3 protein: CASSGAGQISYEQYF
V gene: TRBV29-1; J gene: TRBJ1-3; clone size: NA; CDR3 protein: CSVDGGRNTIYF
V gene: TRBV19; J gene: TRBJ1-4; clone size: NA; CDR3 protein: CASSTRQGNEKLFF
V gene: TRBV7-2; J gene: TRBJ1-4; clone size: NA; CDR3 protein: CASSSRQGTEKLFF
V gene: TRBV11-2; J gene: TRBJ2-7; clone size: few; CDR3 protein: CASSLDMGSEQYF
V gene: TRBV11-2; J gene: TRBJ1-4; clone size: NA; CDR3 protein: CASSFLPQGPNEKLFF
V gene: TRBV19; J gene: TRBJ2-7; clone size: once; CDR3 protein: CASSQENSVREQYF
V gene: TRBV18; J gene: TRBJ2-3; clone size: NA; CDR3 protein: CASSPDSTDTQYF
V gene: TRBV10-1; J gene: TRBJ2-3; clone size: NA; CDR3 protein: CASSDVGSTDTQYF
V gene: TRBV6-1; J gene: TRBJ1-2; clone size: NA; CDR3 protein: CASQPPPGLVYGYTF
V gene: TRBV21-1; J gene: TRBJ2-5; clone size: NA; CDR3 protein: CASPGTGLPGPKETQYF
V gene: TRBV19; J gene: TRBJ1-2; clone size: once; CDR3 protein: CASRFVGQGGPTYGYTF
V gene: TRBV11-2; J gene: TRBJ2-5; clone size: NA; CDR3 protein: CASRQVRGRETQYF
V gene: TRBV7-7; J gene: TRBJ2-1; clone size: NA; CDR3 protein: CASSPGGSGGSIEQFF
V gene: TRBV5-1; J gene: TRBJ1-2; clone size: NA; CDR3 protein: CASSLDRETNYGYTF
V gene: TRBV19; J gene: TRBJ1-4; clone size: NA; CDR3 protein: CASSPSWRANEKLFF
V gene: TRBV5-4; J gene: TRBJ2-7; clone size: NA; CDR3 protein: CASSSTGGGHNEQYF
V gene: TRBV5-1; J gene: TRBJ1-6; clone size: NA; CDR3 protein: CASSLGTGSNSPLHF